This T cell receptor beta chain was documented in a study of blood T cell repertoires in COVID-19. TCRdb's table, derived via immunoSEQ multiplex PCR, lists solely in-frame clones and lacks some. The sample includes under 95,000 clones, approximately 90% of them seen just once. This CDR3 comprises 13 residues. V was shortened by 5 bases and J by 0 bases, with 7 bases between the two germline ends. Germline values: CDR1 WNHNN, CDR2 SYGVQD (reference sequence). The chain uses TRBV10-1 and TRBJ1-1; D remains ambiguous. The sample consisted of peripheral blood. The sequence was collected from a man between 60 and 70 years old with acute or convalescent COVID-19. CDR3: CASSLTLNTEAFF. CDR3 in DNA: TGCGCCAGCAGTCTGACACTGAACACTGAAGCTTTCTTT.